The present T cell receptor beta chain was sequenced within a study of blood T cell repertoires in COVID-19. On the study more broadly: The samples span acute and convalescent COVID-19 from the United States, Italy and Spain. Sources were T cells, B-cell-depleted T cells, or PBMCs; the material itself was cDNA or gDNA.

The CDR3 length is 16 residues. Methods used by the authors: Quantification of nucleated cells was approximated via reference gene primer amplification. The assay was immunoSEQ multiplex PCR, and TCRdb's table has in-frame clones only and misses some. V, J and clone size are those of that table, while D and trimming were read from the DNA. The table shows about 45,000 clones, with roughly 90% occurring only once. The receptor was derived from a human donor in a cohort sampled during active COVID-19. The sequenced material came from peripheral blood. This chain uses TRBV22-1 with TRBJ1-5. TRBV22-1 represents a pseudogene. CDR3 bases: TGTCCTGGGAGCGCACCAGGAGGGCATAGCAATCAGCCCCAGCATTTT. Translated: CPGSAPGGHSNQPQHF.